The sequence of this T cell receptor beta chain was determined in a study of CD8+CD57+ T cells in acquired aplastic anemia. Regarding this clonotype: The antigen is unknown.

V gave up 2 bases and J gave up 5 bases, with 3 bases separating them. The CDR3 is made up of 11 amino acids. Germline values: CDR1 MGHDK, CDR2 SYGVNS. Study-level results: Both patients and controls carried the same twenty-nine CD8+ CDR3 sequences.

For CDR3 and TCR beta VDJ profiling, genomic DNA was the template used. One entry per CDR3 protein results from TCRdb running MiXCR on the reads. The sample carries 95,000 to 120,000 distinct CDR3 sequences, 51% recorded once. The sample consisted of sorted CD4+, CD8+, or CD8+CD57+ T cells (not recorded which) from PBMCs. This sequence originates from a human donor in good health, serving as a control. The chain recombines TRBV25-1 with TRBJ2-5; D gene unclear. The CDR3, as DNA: TGTGCCAGCAGTGAAGTGGAGACCCAGTACTTC. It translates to CASSEVETQYF.